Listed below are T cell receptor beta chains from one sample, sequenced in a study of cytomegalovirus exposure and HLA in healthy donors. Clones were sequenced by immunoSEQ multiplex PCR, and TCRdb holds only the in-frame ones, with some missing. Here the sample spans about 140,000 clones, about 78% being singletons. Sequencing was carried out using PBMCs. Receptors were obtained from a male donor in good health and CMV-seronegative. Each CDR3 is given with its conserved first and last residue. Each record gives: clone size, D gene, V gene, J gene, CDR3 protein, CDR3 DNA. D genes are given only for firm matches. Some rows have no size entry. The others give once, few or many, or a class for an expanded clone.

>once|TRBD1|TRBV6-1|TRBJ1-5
CASSSRQGLQPQHF
TGTGCCAGCAGTTCGAGACAGGGTCTTCAGCCCCAGCATTTT
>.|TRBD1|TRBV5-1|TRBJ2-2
CASSSWDRETGELFF
TGCGCCAGCAGCTCGTGGGACAGGGAAACCGGGGAGCTGTTTTTT
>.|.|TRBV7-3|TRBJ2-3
CASSLAGRDTQYF
TGTGCCAGCAGCTTAGCAGGGAGGGATACGCAGTATTTT
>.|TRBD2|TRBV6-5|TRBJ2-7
CASKASGRAYEQYF
TGTGCCAGTAAGGCTAGCGGGAGGGCGTACGAGCAGTACTTC
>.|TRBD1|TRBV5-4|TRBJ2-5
CASSLGPDRGHQETQYF
TGTGCCAGCAGCTTGGGGCCGGACAGGGGGCACCAAGAGACCCAGTACTTC
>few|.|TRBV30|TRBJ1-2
CAWSLRAAANYGYTF
TGTGCCTGGAGCCTGAGGGCGGCCGCTAACTATGGCTACACCTTC
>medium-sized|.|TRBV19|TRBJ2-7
CASSPRGDIDEQYF
TGTGCCAGTAGTCCTAGAGGGGACATCGACGAGCAGTACTTC
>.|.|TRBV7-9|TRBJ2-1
CASSPGDGKQYNEQFF
TGTGCCAGCAGCCCGGGGGATGGAAAACAGTACAATGAGCAGTTCTTC
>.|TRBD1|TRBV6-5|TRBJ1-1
CASSYSGQLNTEAFF
TGTGCCAGCAGTTACTCGGGACAGCTGAACACTGAAGCTTTCTTT
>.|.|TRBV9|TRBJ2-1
CASSVAASSYNEQFF
TGTGCCAGCAGCGTAGCGGCTAGCTCCTACAATGAGCAGTTCTTC
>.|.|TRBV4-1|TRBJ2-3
CASSRASRDTQYF
TGCGCCAGCAGCCGGGCAAGTCGGGATACGCAGTATTTT
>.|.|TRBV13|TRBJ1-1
CASSLGQLGAFF
TGTGCCAGCAGCCTCGGACAGCTCGGAGCTTTCTTT
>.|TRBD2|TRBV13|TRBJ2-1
CASSPRPQAGVDYNEQFF
TGTGCCAGCAGCCCGAGACCCCAAGCGGGAGTGGATTACAATGAGCAGTTCTTC
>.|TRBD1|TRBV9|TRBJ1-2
CASSVGDSVNYGYTF
TGTGCCAGCAGCGTAGGGGACAGCGTTAACTATGGCTACACCTTC
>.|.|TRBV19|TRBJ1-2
CASSIPGALYGYTF
TGTGCCAGTAGTATACCCGGAGCCCTCTATGGCTACACCTTC
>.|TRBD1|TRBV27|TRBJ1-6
CASSKQGGAYNSPLHF
TGTGCCAGCAGCAAACAGGGGGGCGCCTATAATTCACCCCTCCACTTT
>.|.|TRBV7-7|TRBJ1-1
CASSFSRNTEAFF
TGTGCTAGCAGCTTCTCCAGGAACACTGAAGCTTTCTTT
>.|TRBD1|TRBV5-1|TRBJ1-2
CASSLTGGSGYTF
TGCGCCAGCAGCTTAACAGGGGGGAGTGGCTACACCTTC
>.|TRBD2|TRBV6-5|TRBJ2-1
CARSLGGTSGRNEQFF
TGTGCCCGCAGTTTGGGTGGGACTAGCGGGAGGAATGAGCAGTTCTTC
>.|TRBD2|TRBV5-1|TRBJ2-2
CASSPEASGGGNTGELFF
TGCGCCAGCAGCCCGGAGGCTAGCGGGGGGGGTAACACCGGGGAGCTGTTTTTT
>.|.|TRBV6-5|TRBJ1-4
CASRPTTGELFF
TGTGCCAGCAGGCCGACTACTGGGGAACTGTTTTTT
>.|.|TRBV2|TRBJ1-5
CASSQGVYSNQPQHF
TGTGCCAGCTCACAGGGAGTCTATAGCAATCAGCCCCAGCATTTT
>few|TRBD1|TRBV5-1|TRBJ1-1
CASSLEGTVYTEAFF
TGCGCCAGCAGCTTGGAGGGGACAGTCTACACTGAAGCTTTCTTT
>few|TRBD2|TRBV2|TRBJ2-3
CASVEGGGSTDTQYF
TGTGCCAGCGTGGAGGGCGGGGGTAGCACAGATACGCAGTATTTT
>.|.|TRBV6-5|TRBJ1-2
CASRRRAVHYGYTF
TGTGCCAGCAGACGCCGTGCAGTTCACTATGGCTACACCTTC
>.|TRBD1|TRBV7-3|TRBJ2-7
CASSLRGTVGEQYF
TGTGCCAGCAGCTTAAGGGGGACAGTTGGCGAGCAGTACTTC
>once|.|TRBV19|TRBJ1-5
CASLRTTGFWQPQHF
TGTGCCAGTTTGAGAACCACAGGGTTTTGGCAGCCCCAGCATTTT
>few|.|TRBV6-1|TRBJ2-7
CASSDWGRGAREQYF
TGTGCCAGCAGTGACTGGGGTCGGGGGGCTCGCGAGCAGTACTTC
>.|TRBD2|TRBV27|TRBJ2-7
CASRWTSGRYEQYF
TGTGCCAGCAGGTGGACTAGCGGGAGGTACGAGCAGTACTTC
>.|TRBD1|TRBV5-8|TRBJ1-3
CASSRTGVPNTIYF
TGTGCCAGCAGCCGCACAGGGGTCCCAAACACCATATATTTT
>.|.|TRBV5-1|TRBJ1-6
CASSFGTSISPLHF
TGCGCCAGCAGCTTCGGGACATCGATATCACCCCTCCACTTT
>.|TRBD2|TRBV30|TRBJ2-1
CAWSVVLRELGNEQFF
TGTGCCTGGAGTGTAGTTCTGCGGGAGTTAGGCAATGAGCAGTTCTTC
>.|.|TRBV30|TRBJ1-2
CAWSQTGNGYTF
TGTGCCTGGAGTCAAACAGGGAATGGCTACACCTTC
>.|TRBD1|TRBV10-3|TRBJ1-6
CAISSTTGVGSPLHF
TGTGCCATCTCAAGCACTACAGGGGTTGGTTCACCCCTCCACTTT
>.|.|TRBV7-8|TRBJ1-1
CASSHQGTEAFF
TGTGCCAGCAGTCATCAGGGGACTGAAGCTTTCTTT
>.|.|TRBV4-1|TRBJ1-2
CASSQDESFNYGYTF
TGCGCCAGCAGCCAAGATGAAAGCTTTAACTATGGCTACACCTTC
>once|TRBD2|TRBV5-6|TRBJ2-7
CASSSVVGPSGGRAYEQYF
TGTGCCAGCAGCTCGGTGGTGGGCCCGTCCGGCGGGAGGGCCTACGAGCAGTACTTC
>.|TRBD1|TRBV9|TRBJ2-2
CASSVAGQANTGELFF
TGTGCCAGCAGCGTAGCAGGACAGGCTAACACCGGGGAGCTGTTTTTT
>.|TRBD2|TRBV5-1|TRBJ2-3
CASSLRGGPTDTQYF
TGCGCCAGCAGCTTACGCGGGGGGCCCACAGATACGCAGTATTTT
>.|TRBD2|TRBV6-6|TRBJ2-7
CASHETSGADIYEQYF
TGTGCCAGTCATGAGACTAGCGGCGCTGACATCTACGAGCAGTACTTC
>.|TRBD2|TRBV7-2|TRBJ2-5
CASSQTSGRARSNF
TGTGCCAGCAGCCAGACTAGCGGGAGGGCCCGGTCTAACTTC
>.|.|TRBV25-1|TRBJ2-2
CASSERAAGELFF
TGTGCCAGCAGTGAGAGGGCGGCCGGGGAGCTGTTTTTT
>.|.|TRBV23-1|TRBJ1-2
CARWGGGYTF
TGCGCCAGGTGGGGGGGTGGCTACACCTTC
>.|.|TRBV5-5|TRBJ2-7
CASSLWGQNPQGGEQYF
TGTGCCAGCAGCTTGTGGGGACAGAACCCCCAGGGAGGCGAGCAGTACTTC
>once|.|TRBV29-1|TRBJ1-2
CSVNLLRDYGYTF
TGCAGCGTGAATCTCCTGAGGGACTATGGCTACACCTTC
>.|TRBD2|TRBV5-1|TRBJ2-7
CASSGRVAGIYEQYF
TGCGCCAGCAGCGGGAGGGTAGCGGGGATCTACGAGCAGTACTTC
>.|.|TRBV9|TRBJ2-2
CASSVTGTLTGELFF
TGTGCCAGCAGCGTAACCGGGACACTTACCGGGGAGCTGTTTTTT
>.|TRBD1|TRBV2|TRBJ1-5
CASRTGRNSNQPQHF
TGTGCCAGCAGGACAGGGAGGAATAGCAATCAGCCCCAGCATTTT
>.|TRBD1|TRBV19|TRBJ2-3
CASSKGTGSTDTQYF
TGTGCCAGTAGTAAAGGGACAGGGAGCACAGATACGCAGTATTTT
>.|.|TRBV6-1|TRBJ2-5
CASTQFRGQETQYF
TGTGCCAGCACCCAATTCAGGGGTCAAGAGACCCAGTACTTC
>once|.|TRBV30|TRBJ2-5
CAWNSGQETQYF
TGTGCCTGGAATTCAGGACAAGAGACCCAGTACTTC
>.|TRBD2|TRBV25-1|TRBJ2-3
CASRTSGPGSTQYF
TGTGCCAGCAGGACTAGCGGGCCTGGTAGTACGCAGTATTTT
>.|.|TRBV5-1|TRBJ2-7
CASSGDLQGHYEQYF
TGCGCCAGCAGCGGGGATCTACAGGGACATTACGAGCAGTACTTC
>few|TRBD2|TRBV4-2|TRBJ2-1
CASSQGLGTSGNNEQFF
TGTGCCAGCAGCCAAGGGCTCGGGACTAGCGGAAACAATGAGCAGTTCTTC
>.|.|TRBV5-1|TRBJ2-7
CASMGQGQREQYF
TGCGCCAGCATGGGGCAGGGCCAGAGGGAGCAGTACTTC
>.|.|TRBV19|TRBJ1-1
CASSIARVRSQDTEAFF
TGTGCCAGTAGTATAGCCAGGGTTCGGAGCCAGGACACTGAAGCTTTCTTT
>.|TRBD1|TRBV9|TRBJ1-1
CASAQTGVVTEAFF
TGTGCCAGCGCGCAAACAGGGGTCGTCACTGAAGCTTTCTTT
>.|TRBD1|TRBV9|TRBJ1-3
CARSGTGKLSGNTIYF
TGTGCCCGCAGCGGGACAGGGAAGCTCTCTGGAAACACCATATATTTT
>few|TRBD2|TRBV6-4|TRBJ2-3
CASSDLTSGQTDTQYF
TGTGCCAGCAGTGACCTGACTAGCGGCCAGACAGATACGCAGTATTTT